This T cell receptor beta chain originates from a study of PD-L1 blockade in urothelial cancer. Study background: About 85% of the roughly 29 patients were men whose urothelial cancer was bladder-origin. At 3 weeks (second dose) and 6 weeks after starting treatment, blood was analyzed.

Germline CDR1 is LNHDA and CDR2 is SQIVND (reference sequence). With 1 base clipped from V and 2 bases from J, the junction kept 8 bases outside the gene matches. The CDR3 loop spans 17 amino acids. Using immunoSEQ multiplex PCR, the repertoire was profiled, and TCRdb retains in-frame clones only, with some absent. The sample has approximately 28,000 clones, roughly 80% seen once. The time point denotes: peripheral blood 6 weeks after treatment start. Metastatic or locally advanced urothelial carcinoma was present in the patients. This chain uses TRBV19 with TRBJ1-5, with 7 bases fitting TRBD1. This specimen consisted of PBMCs, obtained around atezolizumab (anti-PD-L1) treatment. This sequence originates from a man aged 65-85 years with urothelial cancer. The CDR3 region has the DNA TGTGCCAGTAGTATAGGGAGGGGGCGGAGCGGCAATCAGCCCCAGCATTTT. Translation: CASSIGRGRSGNQPQHF.